This entry is about one T cell receptor beta chain. The target antigen is unknown. The data stem from a study of cytomegalovirus exposure and HLA in healthy donors. Study overall: The roughly 110 validation repertoires were reported in a later analysis to have been generated on the same platform as the 666 first-cohort repertoires. Study observations and caveats: Most TCR sequences were rare, but some public TCRs occurred in many donors. Cytomegalovirus-associated TCR beta chains were listed, numbering 150 to 200.

Libraries were prepared by immunoSEQ multiplex PCR; TCRdb keeps only in-frame clonotypes and omits some of them. The table has 95,000 to 150,000 clones, 89% seen once. Separation from the roughly 700-subject first cohort characterized the roughly 120-subject validation cohort, to which the donors belonged. Germline CDR1 is SGHTA and CDR2 is FQGNSA. The CDR3 runs 14 residues. The germline V and J ends were trimmed by 2 bases and 5 bases, with 9 bases remaining between them. Sample: PBMCs. The sequence derives from a woman aged 18-29 years in good health and CMV-seronegative. The chain has TRBV7-2 and TRBJ2-2; TRBD1 might be the D (6 bases). CDR3 residues: CASSLLRGTGELFF. The CDR3 DNA sequence: TGTGCCAGCAGCTTATTAAGGGGGACCGGGGAGCTGTTTTTT.